Listed below are T cell receptor beta chains from one sample, sequenced in a study of control samples from healthy donors and cancer patients. TCRdb keeps only in-frame clones here, not all; method: immunoSEQ multiplex PCR. The data show some 140,000 clones, about 88% seen once. Sequenced sample: blood. These receptors were taken from a woman under 40 in good health. CDR3s leave out the opening cysteine and the closing phenylalanine or tryptophan.

V gene,J gene,CDR3 protein
TRBV13,TRBJ1-2,ASSFGRSHNYGYT
TRBV10-3,TRBJ2-7,AASRDRGAYEQY
TRBV2,TRBJ1-2,ASSDGRVYGYT
TRBV6-1,TRBJ1-5,ASSEARILLSNQPQH
TRBV14,TRBJ1-1,ASSLWAGAEAF
TRBV6-2/TRBV6-3,TRBJ2-3,ASSYSAGDATDTQY
TRBV7-9,TRBJ2-4,ASSLALTAPTY
TRBV15,TRBJ2-1,ATSRAGTVYNEQF
TRBV28,TRBJ2-7,ASSFGTQGLAGSPTGNYEQY
TRBV19,TRBJ2-7,ASTLAGRDTEQY
TRBV27,TRBJ1-1,ASNTVGTEAF
TRBV6-6,TRBJ1-2,ASSSYPDTYGYT
TRBV4-2,TRBJ2-1,ASSQVRALYNEQF
TRBV6-5,TRBJ2-7,ASSPSGRGGEQY
TRBV19,TRBJ2-7,ASSILETGGVDEQY
TRBV7-2,TRBJ1-1,ASSVVRGRTEAF
TRBV5-4,TRBJ1-1,ASSYQGAQNTEAF
TRBV7-2,TRBJ1-1,ASSLGFNRAF
TRBV4-1,TRBJ2-3,ASSPGGGARGLTDTQY
TRBV7-2,TRBJ1-1,ASSSLGVGRTEAF
TRBV4-2,TRBJ2-7,ASTPNPGGSYEQY
TRBV5-6,TRBJ2-7,ASSLVAGPYEQY
TRBV3-1/TRBV3-2,TRBJ2-7,ASSADSRLFYEQY
TRBV10-3,TRBJ1-1,AISEMQGTPTEAF
TRBV5-4,TRBJ2-5,ASSSARDLETQY
TRBV27,TRBJ1-5,ASSLRDRSGAQH
TRBV6-6,TRBJ2-5,ASSYSSGQETQY
TRBV27,TRBJ1-6,ASSFRGSPLH
TRBV7-2,TRBJ2-7,ASSLVGGSYEQY
TRBV7-6,TRBJ1-2,ASSLVSGYGYT
TRBV13,TRBJ2-5,ASSHGETQY
TRBV29-1,TRBJ1-2,SVGNSARDGYT
TRBV3-1/TRBV3-2,TRBJ2-1,ASSPLVAGAYNEQF
TRBV24-1,TRBJ2-1,ATSDSLAGGPDEQF
TRBV5-1,TRBJ2-5,ASSLAGQEETQY
TRBV10-2,TRBJ2-1,ASSVLVAEFNNEQF
TRBV30,TRBJ1-5,AWSGGGREGQPQH
TRBV5-5,TRBJ2-6,ASSSSVISAGRTGANVLT
TRBV14,TRBJ1-3,ASSLDSAAGNTIY
TRBV24-1,TRBJ1-2,ATRLGHQPNYGYT
TRBV19,TRBJ1-6,ASSIDRVTNNSPLH
TRBV7-9,TRBJ1-1,ASSLTGTEAF
TRBV29-1,TRBJ2-7,SVSTSGSQTGEQY